These 10 T cell receptor beta chains came from one sample sequenced in a study of blood T cell repertoires in COVID-19. This table comes from immunoSEQ multiplex PCR, and its TCRdb copy is limited to in-frame clones, with some not included. Of more than 300,000 clones listed, 88% are singletons. The specimen sequenced was peripheral blood. The source of these receptors is a woman between 65 and 79 years old with COVID-19, enrolled during active disease.

In DNA form, the CDR3 reads TGCGCCAGTGCAAGAGTCCCGAACAATGAGCAGTTCTTC. Residues: CASARVPNNEQFF. J is TRBJ2-1 and V is TRBV4-1; D gene unclear. The CDR3 runs to 13 residues. Germline CDR1 MGHRA, CDR2 YSYEKL. The ends were cut back, 9 bases at V and 5 bases at J, with 14 bases in the middle.

This clone was found once. The gene calls are TRBV7-2 and TRBJ2-5, with D possibly TRBD2 on 5 matching bases. Germline CDR1 reads SGHTA; CDR2 reads FQGNSA. The CDR3 is made up of 13 amino acids. V lost 3 bases and J 7 bases, leaving 12 bases between the germline ends. The CDR3: CASSFSAVGTQYF. In nucleotides, the CDR3 is TGTGCCAGCAGCTTTAGCGCCGTGGGGACCCAGTACTTC.

V is TRBV19 and J is TRBJ2-3; D is possibly TRBD2 (6 bases). Germline loops: CDR1 LNHDA, CDR2 SQIVND (reference sequence). This CDR3 region has 14 residues. V dropped 7 bases and J dropped 5 bases, with 16 bases sitting between them. CDR3 nucleotides: TGTGCCAGTAATCAGGCGGGGTTTAAAGATACGCAGTATTTT. Translating it yields CASNQAGFKDTQYF.

The chain links TRBV27 to TRBJ1-1, with no clear D. This CDR3 contains 16 residues. In germline, CDR1 is MNHEY, CDR2 SMNVEV (reference sequence). Trimming removed 1 base from V and 3 bases from J, with 15 bases in between. This CDR3 reads CASSLFGNSKYTEAFF. DNA for the CDR3: TGTGCCAGCAGTTTATTCGGTAACAGTAAATACACTGAAGCTTTCTTT.

The chain couples TRBV6-5 to TRBJ1-2; 9 bases map to TRBD1. Germline-derived CDR1 and CDR2 are MNHEY and SVGAGI. The CDR3 sequence is 13 residues long. With 7 bases clipped from V and 10 bases from J, the junction kept 10 bases outside the gene matches. For the CDR3, the DNA is TGTGCCAGCACGATGGGACAGGGACGTGCCTACACCTTC. Protein sequence: CASTMGQGRAYTF.

This rearrangement joins TRBV19 to TRBJ1-3; no definite D call. Germline V CDR1 and CDR2: LNHDA, SQIVND (reference sequence). The V and J ends lost 3 bases and 0 bases respectively, with 3 bases between them. This CDR3 comprises 13 residues. CDR3 region: CASSMASGNTIYF. In DNA, the CDR3 is TGTGCCAGTAGTATGGCCTCTGGAAACACCATATATTTT.

The chain joins TRBV19 to TRBJ1-1, with D perhaps TRBD1 (5 bases). This CDR3 has 14 residues. Per the germline V gene, CDR1 is LNHDA and CDR2 is SQIVND (reference sequence). Trimming removed 4 bases at V and 4 bases at J, with 13 bases between. The DNA of the CDR3 is TGTGCCAGTAGTAACCAGGGAGGTGGCACTGAAGCTTTCTTT. Amino acid sequence: CASSNQGGGTEAFF.

The CDR3 DNA reads TGTGCCTGGATCTCCGGTCTCCTGAACACTGAAGCTTTCTTT. Translated, it gives CAWISGLLNTEAFF. The chain couples TRBV30 to TRBJ1-1; D call uncertain. V lost 4 bases to trimming and J lost 0 bases, with 12 bases between them. The CDR3 sequence is 14 residues long. The germline V gene encodes CDR1 GTSNPN and CDR2 SVGIG (reference sequence).

This chain joins TRBV27 and TRBJ1-6, with unresolved D. Germline V CDR1 and CDR2: MNHEY, SMNVEV (reference sequence). V was pared by 3 bases and J by 9 bases, with 12 bases between. The CDR3 is 14 amino acids. CDR3 DNA: TGTGCCAGCAGTTTTTTAGTGATTACTTCACCCCTCCACTTT. Translating gives CASSFLVITSPLHF.

The V call is TRBV5-1, the J call TRBJ1-1; weak D call: TRBD1 (6 bases). This CDR3 has 13 residues. In germline, CDR1 is SGHRS, CDR2 YFSETQ. Between the trimmed V and J ends, which lost 4 bases and 3 bases, there was a span of 10 bases. The CDR3 is CASSVQGYTEAFF. The CDR3 nucleotides are TGCGCCAGCAGCGTTCAGGGGTACACTGAAGCTTTCTTT.